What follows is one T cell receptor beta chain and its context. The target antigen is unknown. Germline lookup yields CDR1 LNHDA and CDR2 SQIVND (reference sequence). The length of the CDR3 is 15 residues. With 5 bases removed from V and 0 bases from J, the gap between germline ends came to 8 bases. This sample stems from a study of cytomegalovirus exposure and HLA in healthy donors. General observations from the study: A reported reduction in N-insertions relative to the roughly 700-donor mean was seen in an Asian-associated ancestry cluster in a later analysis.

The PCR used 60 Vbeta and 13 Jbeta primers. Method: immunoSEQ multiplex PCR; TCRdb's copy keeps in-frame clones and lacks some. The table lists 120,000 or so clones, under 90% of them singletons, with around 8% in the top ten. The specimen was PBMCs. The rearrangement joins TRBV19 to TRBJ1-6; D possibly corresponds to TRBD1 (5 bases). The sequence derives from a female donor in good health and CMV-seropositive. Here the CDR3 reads CASSPGVSYNSPLHF. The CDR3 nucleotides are TGTGCCAGTAGTCCGGGGGTCTCCTATAATTCACCCCTCCACTTT. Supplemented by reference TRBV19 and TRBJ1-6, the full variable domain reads DGGITQSPKYLFRKEGQNVTLSCEQNLNHDAMYWYRQDPGQGLRLIYYSQIVNDFQKGDIAEGYSVSREKKESFPLTVTSAQKNPTAFYLCASSPGVSYNSPLHFGNGTRLTVT.